This is a list of T cell receptor beta chains from one sample in a study of shared clonotypes between healthy human individuals. Clones were sequenced by immunoSEQ multiplex PCR, and TCRdb holds only the in-frame ones, with some missing. The sample lists 550,000 to 850,000 clones, 74% occurring once. Sequenced input: memory CD4+ T cells sorted from blood. All receptors come from a woman between 25 and 40 years old in good health. CDR3s include the opening cysteine and the closing phenylalanine or tryptophan.

V gene: TRBV10-2
CDR3 protein: CASTTRSGSTYEQYF

V gene: TRBV7-9
CDR3 protein: CASSSTGVDTQYF

V gene: TRBV5-4
CDR3 protein: CASSVTPGGELFF

V gene: TRBV19
CDR3 protein: CAIETDRGIREQYF

V gene: TRBV30
CDR3 protein: CAGGSENEKLFF

V gene: TRBV7-2
CDR3 protein: CASSVGRSPNYGYTF

V gene: TRBV27
CDR3 protein: CASSSLAPGLGNTQYF

V gene: TRBV25-1
CDR3 protein: CASSELERRGTGNTIYF

V gene: TRBV6-6
CDR3 protein: CASSPSGSLAKNIQYF

V gene: TRBV15
CDR3 protein: CATSRGDRDTGELFF

V gene: TRBV7-2
CDR3 protein: CASSLVGTGSGGTQYF

V gene: TRBV25-1
CDR3 protein: CASSEVPRGTADTQYF

V gene: TRBV5-4
CDR3 protein: CASSWGMTGTHQPQHF

V gene: TRBV16
CDR3 protein: CASSQSLTGAFF

V gene: TRBV19
CDR3 protein: CASSTTQGLDVEQYF

V gene: TRBV19
CDR3 protein: CASSQGRGGGNQPQHF

V gene: TRBV6-4
CDR3 protein: CASSPGRGSYNEQFF

V gene: TRBV28
CDR3 protein: CASMSPREAFF

V gene: TRBV5-1
CDR3 protein: CASSLLGDASQETQYF

V gene: TRBV7-2
CDR3 protein: CASSPSPNIQYF

V gene: TRBV28
CDR3 protein: CASSLMDRITDTQYF

V gene: TRBV19
CDR3 protein: CASNRDSLFYEQYF

V gene: TRBV5-1
CDR3 protein: CASSQESEKLFF

V gene: TRBV28
CDR3 protein: CASISLGVASGNTIYF

V gene: TRBV19
CDR3 protein: CATEGRDGYTF

V gene: TRBV28
CDR3 protein: CASGPGTSGSMGEQFF

V gene: TRBV6-5
CDR3 protein: CASSWRTGREQFF

V gene: TRBV28
CDR3 protein: CASRARDRVYLQYF

V gene: TRBV11-2
CDR3 protein: CASSLGGRGTNEQFF

V gene: TRBV2
CDR3 protein: CASTPTRTDTQYF

V gene: TRBV5-4
CDR3 protein: CASSPGLASTYEQYF

V gene: TRBV19
CDR3 protein: CASSSQTGGPEQYF

V gene: TRBV5-4
CDR3 protein: CASSLGGARNQPQHF

V gene: TRBV5-4
CDR3 protein: CASSLAGALYNEQFF

V gene: TRBV4-1
CDR3 protein: CASSQVEAGKYEQYF

V gene: TRBV5-1
CDR3 protein: CASTNPGTPSGTQYF

V gene: TRBV27
CDR3 protein: CASSQEAGYGYTF

V gene: TRBV19
CDR3 protein: CASSRRGTMGIGEQFF

V gene: TRBV9
CDR3 protein: CASSVEPIRGAGNTIYF

V gene: TRBV5-4
CDR3 protein: CASSFPSGRASNEQFF

V gene: TRBV5-1
CDR3 protein: CASSLDAAVGEKLFF

V gene: TRBV11-2
CDR3 protein: CASSLRGGPPGELFF

V gene: TRBV9
CDR3 protein: CASSVGTGFVNEQFF

V gene: TRBV5-1
CDR3 protein: CASSNTRDSLLPTDEQYF

V gene: TRBV5-1
CDR3 protein: CASSRLSGANVLTF

V gene: TRBV11-2
CDR3 protein: CASSSRNHLYNEQFF

V gene: TRBV10-1
CDR3 protein: CASSEQNGTSGRYNEQFF

V gene: TRBV7-8
CDR3 protein: CASRPWGGLQETQYF

V gene: TRBV27
CDR3 protein: CASSLSEGLSSGANVLTF

V gene: TRBV7-6
CDR3 protein: CASSLTPTGVLGGNTIYF

V gene: TRBV30
CDR3 protein: CAWSVPGGVTQYF

V gene: TRBV7-9
CDR3 protein: CASSLEDTEAFF

V gene: TRBV11-3
CDR3 protein: CASSATRGRQETQYF

V gene: TRBV28
CDR3 protein: CASSSRKSSYNEQFF

V gene: TRBV29-1
CDR3 protein: CSVLEVPNTEAFF

V gene: TRBV29-1
CDR3 protein: CSVDTGTGRADTQYF

V gene: TRBV7-9
CDR3 protein: CASSLPQLAGGETQYF

V gene: TRBV5-1
CDR3 protein: CASSGRTGTLNTGELFF

V gene: TRBV6-5
CDR3 protein: CASSYAFGGVTEQYF